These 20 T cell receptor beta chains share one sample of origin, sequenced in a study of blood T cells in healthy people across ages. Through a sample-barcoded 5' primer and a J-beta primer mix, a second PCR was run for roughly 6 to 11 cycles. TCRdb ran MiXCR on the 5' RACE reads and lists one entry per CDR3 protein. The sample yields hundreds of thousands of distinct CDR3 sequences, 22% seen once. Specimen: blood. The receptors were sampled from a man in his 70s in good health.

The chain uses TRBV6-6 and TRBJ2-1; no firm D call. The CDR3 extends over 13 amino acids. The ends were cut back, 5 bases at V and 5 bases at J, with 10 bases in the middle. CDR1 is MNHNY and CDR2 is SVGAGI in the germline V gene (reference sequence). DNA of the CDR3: TGTGCCAGCAGTCGCTGGGTGGACAATGAGCAGTTCTTC. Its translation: CASSRWVDNEQFF.

The CDR3 coding sequence is TGTGCCAGTGGAGGGAACACAGATACGCAGTATTTT. It specifies CASGGNTDTQYF. The chain couples TRBV12-3 or TRBV12-4 to TRBJ2-3; the D gene is possibly TRBD2 (6 bases). The V and J ends lost 9 bases and 2 bases respectively, with 9 bases between them. The length of the CDR3 is 12 residues.

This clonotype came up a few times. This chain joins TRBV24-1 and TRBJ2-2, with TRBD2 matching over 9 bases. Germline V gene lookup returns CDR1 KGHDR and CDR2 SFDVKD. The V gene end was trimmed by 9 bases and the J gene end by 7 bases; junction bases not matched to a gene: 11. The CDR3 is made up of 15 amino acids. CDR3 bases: TGTGCCACCCAATCAAGCGGGGGGCGGATCGGGGAGCTGTTTTTT. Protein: CATQSSGGRIGELFF.

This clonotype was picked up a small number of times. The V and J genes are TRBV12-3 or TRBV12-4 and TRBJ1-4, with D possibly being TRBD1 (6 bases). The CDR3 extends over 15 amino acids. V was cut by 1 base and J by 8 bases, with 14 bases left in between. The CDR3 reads CASSLGAGEGEKLFF. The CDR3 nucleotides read TGTGCCAGCAGTTTAGGGGCAGGGGAGGGAGAAAAACTGTTTTTT.

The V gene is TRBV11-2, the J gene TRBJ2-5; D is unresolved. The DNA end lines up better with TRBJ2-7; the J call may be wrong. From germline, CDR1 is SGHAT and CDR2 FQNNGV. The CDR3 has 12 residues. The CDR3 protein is CASRRLGSEQYF. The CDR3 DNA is TGTGCCAGCCGCCGGTTGGGGTCCGAGCAGTACTTC.

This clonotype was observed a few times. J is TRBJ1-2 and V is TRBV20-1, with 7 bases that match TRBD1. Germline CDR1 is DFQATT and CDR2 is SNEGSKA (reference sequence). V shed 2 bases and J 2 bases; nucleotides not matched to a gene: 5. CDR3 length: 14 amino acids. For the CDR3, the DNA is TGCAGTGCTAGATGGACAGGCCACAACTATGGCTACACCTTC. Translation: CSARWTGHNYGYTF.

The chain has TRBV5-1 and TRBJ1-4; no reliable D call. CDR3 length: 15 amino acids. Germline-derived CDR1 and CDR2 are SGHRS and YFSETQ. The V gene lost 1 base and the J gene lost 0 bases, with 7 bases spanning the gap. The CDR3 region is CASSLRVATNEKLFF. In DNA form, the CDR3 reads TGCGCCAGCAGCTTGCGGGTTGCAACTAATGAAAAACTGTTTTTT.

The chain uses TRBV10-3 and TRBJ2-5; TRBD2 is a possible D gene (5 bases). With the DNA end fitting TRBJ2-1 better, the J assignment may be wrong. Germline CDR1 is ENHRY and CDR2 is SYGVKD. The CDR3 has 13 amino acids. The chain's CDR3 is CAISGKLVDEQFF. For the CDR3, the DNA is TGTGCCATCAGTGGTAAACTAGTCGATGAGCAGTTCTTC.

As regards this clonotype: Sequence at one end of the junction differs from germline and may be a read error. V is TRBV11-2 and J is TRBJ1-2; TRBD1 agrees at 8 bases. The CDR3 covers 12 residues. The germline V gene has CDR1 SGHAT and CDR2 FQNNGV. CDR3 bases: TGTGCCAGCAGCGAGGGACAGGCGGGCTACGCCTTC. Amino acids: CASSEGQAGYAF.

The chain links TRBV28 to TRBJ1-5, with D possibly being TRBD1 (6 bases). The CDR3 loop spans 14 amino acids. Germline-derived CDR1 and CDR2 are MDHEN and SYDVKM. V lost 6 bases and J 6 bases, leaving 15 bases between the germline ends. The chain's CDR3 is CASRLYGGGQPQHF. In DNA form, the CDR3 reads TGTGCCAGCAGACTGTACGGGGGCGGTCAGCCCCAGCATTTT.

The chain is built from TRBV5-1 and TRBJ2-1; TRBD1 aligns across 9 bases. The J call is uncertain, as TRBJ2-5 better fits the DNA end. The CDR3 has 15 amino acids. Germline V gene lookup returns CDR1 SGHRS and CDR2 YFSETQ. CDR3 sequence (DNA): TGCGCCAGCAGCTGGCTAACAGGGGGCGGTGAGACCCAGTACTTC. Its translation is CASSWLTGGGETQYF.

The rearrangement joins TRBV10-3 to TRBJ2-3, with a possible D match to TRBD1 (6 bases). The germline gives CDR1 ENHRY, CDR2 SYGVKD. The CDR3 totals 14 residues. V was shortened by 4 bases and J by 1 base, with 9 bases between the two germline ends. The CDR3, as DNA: TGTGCCATCAGTGCAGCAGGGGGCACAGATACGCAGTATTTT. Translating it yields CAISAAGGTDTQYF.

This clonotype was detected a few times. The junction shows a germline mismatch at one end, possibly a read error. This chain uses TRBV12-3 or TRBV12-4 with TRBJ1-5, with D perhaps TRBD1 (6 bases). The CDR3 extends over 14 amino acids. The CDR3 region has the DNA TGTGCCAGCACCGGACAGTATAGCAATCACCCCCAGCATTTT. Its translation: CASTGQYSNHPQHF.

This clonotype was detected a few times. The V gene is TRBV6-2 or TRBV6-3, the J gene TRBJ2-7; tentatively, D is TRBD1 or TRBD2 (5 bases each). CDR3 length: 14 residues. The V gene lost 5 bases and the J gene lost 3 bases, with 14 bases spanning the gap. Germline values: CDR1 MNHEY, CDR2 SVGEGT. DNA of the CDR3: TGTGCCAGCAGTAAAACCGGGACCCACTACGAGCAGTACTTC. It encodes CASSKTGTHYEQYF.

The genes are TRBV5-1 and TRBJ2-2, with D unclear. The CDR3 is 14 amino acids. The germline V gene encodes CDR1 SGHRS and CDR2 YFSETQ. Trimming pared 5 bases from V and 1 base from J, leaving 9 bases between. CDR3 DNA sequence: TGCGCCAGCAGGGTTACAATGAACACCGGGGAGCTGTTTTTT. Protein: CASRVTMNTGELFF.

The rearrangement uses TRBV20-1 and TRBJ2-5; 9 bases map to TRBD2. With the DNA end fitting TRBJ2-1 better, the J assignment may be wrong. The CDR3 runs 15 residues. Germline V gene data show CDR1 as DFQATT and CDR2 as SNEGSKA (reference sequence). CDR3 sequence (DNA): TGCAGTGCTACCCGACTAGCGGTGCTGGGCAATGAGCAGTTCTTC. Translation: CSATRLAVLGNEQFF.

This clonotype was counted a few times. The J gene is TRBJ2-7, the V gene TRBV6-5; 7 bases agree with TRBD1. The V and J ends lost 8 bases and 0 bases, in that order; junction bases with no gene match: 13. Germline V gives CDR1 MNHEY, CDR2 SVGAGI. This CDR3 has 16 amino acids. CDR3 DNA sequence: TGTGCCAGCGCCCGAAACAGGGGCTCCGACTCCTACGAGCAGTACTTC. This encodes CASARNRGSDSYEQYF.

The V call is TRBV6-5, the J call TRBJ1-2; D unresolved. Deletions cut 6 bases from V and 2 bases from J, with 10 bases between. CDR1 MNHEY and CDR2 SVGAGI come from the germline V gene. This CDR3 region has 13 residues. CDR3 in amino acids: CASREGRNYGYTF. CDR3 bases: TGTGCCAGCAGGGAAGGACGGAACTATGGCTACACCTTC.

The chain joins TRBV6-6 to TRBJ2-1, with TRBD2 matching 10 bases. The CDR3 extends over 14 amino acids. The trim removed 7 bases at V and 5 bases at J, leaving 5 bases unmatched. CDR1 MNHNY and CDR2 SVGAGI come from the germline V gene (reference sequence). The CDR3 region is CASKLSGGDNEQFF. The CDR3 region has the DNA TGTGCCAGCAAACTCAGCGGGGGGGACAATGAGCAGTTCTTC.

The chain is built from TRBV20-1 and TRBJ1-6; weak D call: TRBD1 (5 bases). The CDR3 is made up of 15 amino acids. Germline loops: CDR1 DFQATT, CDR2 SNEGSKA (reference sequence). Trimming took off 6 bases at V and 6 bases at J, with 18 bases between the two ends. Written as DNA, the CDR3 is TGCAGTGCCGAGGCCATCCAAAGGGGTAATTCACCCCTCCACTTT. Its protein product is CSAEAIQRGNSPLHF.